This TCR beta chain is drawn from a study of CXCR3-negative and CXCR3-positive naive CD8 T cells. The method, 5' RACE with UMI labels, was used to prepare the TRB cDNA libraries. One entry per CDR3 protein, without DNA, is what TCRdb gives after re-calling the 5' RACE reads. The table lists about 62,000 distinct CDR3 sequences. The receptor was derived from a human donor in good health. Some clones in this sample may be carry-over from other donors' samples. The sequenced material came from naive CXCR3- CD8+ T cells from blood. Subset of the sample: CD45RO-CCR7+CD27+CD95- naive CD8+ T cells lacking CXCR3 (TNR3-).

CDR3 sequence reads: CASSPSRTGVWETQYF. The chain couples TRBV12-3 or TRBV12-4 to TRBJ2-5; there is no DNA to check the TCRdb D call of TRBD1. The CDR3 contains 16 residues.